This TCR beta chain was recorded in a study of T cells in localized non-small cell lung cancer. Notes on the study in general: In uninvolved adjacent lung, T cell clonality reached its highest value, exceeding tumor.

This table comes from immunoSEQ multiplex PCR, and its TCRdb copy is limited to in-frame clones, with some not included. The sample includes around 3,900 clones, around 40% of them seen just once. Looked up from germline, CDR1 is SGHRS and CDR2 is YFSETQ. The CDR3 runs to 15 residues. V was clipped by 7 bases and J by 6 bases; unmatched bases: 11. Remarks on this clone: Antigen specificity is unknown.

This chain uses TRBV5-1 with TRBJ2-3; 10 positions match TRBD2. The sample here was lung tumor tissue, taken before any cancer treatment. The receptor was isolated from a woman between 35 and 70 years old with stage I lung adenocarcinoma. The CDR3 region has the DNA TGCGCCAGCTCCAGGGCCACTAGCGGGACGGATACGCAGTATTTT. It is translated as CASSRATSGTDTQYF.